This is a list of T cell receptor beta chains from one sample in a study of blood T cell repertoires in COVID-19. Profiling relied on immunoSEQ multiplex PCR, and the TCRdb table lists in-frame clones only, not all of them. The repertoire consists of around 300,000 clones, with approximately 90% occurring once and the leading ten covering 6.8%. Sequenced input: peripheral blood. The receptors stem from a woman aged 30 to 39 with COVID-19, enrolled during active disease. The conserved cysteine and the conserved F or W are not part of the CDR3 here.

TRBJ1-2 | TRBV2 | ASSLRGLGYGYT
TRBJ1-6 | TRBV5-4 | ASSTQGRNSPLH
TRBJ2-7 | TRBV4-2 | ASSQAEGAGYEQY
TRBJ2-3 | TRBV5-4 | ASSLRQGTDTQY
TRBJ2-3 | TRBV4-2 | ASSQGSGRATDTQY
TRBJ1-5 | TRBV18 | ASSPGQDNQPQH
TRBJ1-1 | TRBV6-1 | ASSEGAGGFGNTEAF
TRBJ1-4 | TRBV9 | ASSAGAFFSTNEKLF
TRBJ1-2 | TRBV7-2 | ASSTGQDYGYT
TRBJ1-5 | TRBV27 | ASSRTIDLDNQPQH
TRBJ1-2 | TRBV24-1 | ATSDPGSYSGYT
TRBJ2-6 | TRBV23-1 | ASSQTGTSGRKSGANVLT
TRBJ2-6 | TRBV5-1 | ASSFKGGSGANVLT
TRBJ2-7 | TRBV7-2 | ASSLELLGYEQY
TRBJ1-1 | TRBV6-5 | ASSQGFYTEAF
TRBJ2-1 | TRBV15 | ATSRGGQAYSLNDNEQF
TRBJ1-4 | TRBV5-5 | ASSIPDRGPEKLF
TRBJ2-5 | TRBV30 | AWSPGLAQETQY
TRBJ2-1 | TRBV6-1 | ASSDPWTSGRSHEQF
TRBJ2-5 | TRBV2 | ASSEYGGAFQETQY
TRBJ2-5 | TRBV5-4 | ASSPGLYQETQY
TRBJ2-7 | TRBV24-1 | ATSDTSGSSYEQY
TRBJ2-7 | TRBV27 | ASSLSETAPEQY
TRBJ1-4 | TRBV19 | ASSMGQTNEKLF
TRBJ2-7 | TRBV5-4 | ASSLDRSYEQY
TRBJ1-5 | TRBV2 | ASMSSSGGLGNQPQH
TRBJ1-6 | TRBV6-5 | ASSYSGSPLH
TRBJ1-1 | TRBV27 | ASSLFRDLFAEAF
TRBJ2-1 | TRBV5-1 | ASSPPGQGGNEQF
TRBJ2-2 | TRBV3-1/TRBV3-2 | ASSQAGQYTGELF
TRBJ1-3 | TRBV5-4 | ASSSGGASGNTIY
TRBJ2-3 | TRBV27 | ASNAGGSVDTQY
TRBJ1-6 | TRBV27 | ASSFGYDRGRSPLH
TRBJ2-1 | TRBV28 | ASSLGGRQF
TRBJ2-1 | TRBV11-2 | ASRPSPGLGANEQF
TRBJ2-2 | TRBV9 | ASSVGAAGGVGELF
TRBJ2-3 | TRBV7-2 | ASSLMLGSDTQY
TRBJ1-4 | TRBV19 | ATVGGTTNEKLF
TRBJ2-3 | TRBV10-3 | AISETADTQY
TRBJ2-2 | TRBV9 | ASSDRQGRGAGELF
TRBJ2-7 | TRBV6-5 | ASSYSQGAGEQY
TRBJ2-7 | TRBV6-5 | ASSYTGQGAYEQY
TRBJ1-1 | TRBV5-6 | ASSLALQGLRAF
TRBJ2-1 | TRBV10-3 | AIGLASFEQF
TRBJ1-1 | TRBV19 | ASSMRRNTEAF
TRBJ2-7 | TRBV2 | ASTPQTSYEQY
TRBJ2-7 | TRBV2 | ASTRSYEQY
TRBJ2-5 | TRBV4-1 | ASSQGIAVRETQY
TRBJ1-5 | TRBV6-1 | ASSDSYQPQH
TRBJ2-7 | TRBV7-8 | ASSSTSYEQY
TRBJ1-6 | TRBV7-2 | ASSYGTNRSGALH
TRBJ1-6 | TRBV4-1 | ASSQEGAGAGSPLH
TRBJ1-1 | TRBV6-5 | ASHGRLNTEAF